The 28 T cell receptor beta chains below were found in one sample sequenced in a study of T cell repertoires in cytomegalovirus infection. TCRdb analysed the reads with MiXCR anew, one entry per CDR3 protein. The sample includes about 740,000 distinct CDR3 sequences, around 30% of them seen just once. Which antigens these TCRs recognize remains unknown. Here the sequenced sample was cultured PBMCs, taken from culture after CMV antigen stimulation. The origin of the receptors is a human donor in good health (CMV status not recorded). Some clones in this sample may be carry-over from other donors' samples.

This clonotype was seen a handful of times. The chain uses TRBV5-5 and TRBJ2-7; 7 bases line up with TRBD2. The germline gives CDR1 SGHKS, CDR2 YYEKEE (reference sequence). The CDR3 sequence is 17 residues long. The V gene end was trimmed by 4 bases and the J gene end by 0 bases; junction bases not matched to a gene: 13. The CDR3 spells CASSLRLRQRDSYEQYF. CDR3 DNA: TGTGCCAGCAGCCTCCGACTAAGGCAGCGGGACTCCTACGAGCAGTACTTC.

This clonotype was seen a few times. The chain is built from TRBV7-9 and TRBJ1-3; 7 positions agree with TRBD1. With 5 bases clipped from V and 2 bases from J, the junction kept 9 bases outside the gene matches. The germline CDR1 and CDR2 sequences are SEHNR and FQNEAQ (reference sequence). This CDR3 spans 16 amino acids. CDR3 residues: CASSPGTAFPGNTIYF. The CDR3 DNA sequence: TGTGCCAGCAGCCCCGGGACAGCCTTCCCTGGAAACACCATATATTTT. The complete variable domain, with remaining parts taken from reference TRBV7-9 and TRBJ1-3, reads DTGVSQNPRHKITKRGQNVTFRCDPISEHNRLYWYRQTLGQGPEFLTYFQNEAQLEKSRLLSDRFSAERPKGSFSTLEIQRTEQGDSAMYLCASSPGTAFPGNTIYFGEGSWLTVV.

The sample holds a few counts of this clonotype. V is TRBV2 and J is TRBJ1-2; TRBD1 aligns across 7 bases. Germline V gene lookup returns CDR1 SNHLY and CDR2 FYNNEI. Germline trimming cut 4 bases from V and 3 bases from J; bases unmatched to any gene: 5. The CDR3 sequence is 14 residues long. CDR3 loop: CASSGARGDYGYTF. The DNA of the CDR3 is TGTGCCAGCAGTGGAGCCAGGGGGGACTATGGCTACACCTTC.

J is TRBJ1-2 and V is TRBV12-3 or TRBV12-4, with D hard to call. Trimming stripped 5 bases from V and 4 bases from J, with 5 bases between. The CDR3 consists of 11 residues. CDR3 in DNA: TGTGCCAGCAGTGTGGGCTATGGCTACACCTTC. It encodes CASSVGYGYTF.

In its sample, this clonotype was seen a few times. The gene calls are TRBV5-4 and TRBJ2-2, with D perhaps matching TRBD1 (5 bases). The CDR3 consists of 15 residues. The germline gives CDR1 SGHNT, CDR2 YYREEE (reference sequence). Trimming stripped 0 bases from V and 3 bases from J, with 9 bases between. CDR3: CASSLGRVDTGELFF. The CDR3 DNA is TGTGCCAGCAGCTTGGGCAGGGTCGACACCGGGGAGCTGTTTTTT.

The CDR3 here is CASSPVRDGYTF. The CDR3 DNA is TGTGCCAGCAGCCCCGTTCGGGATGGCTACACCTTC. The chain recombines TRBV12-3 or TRBV12-4 with TRBJ1-2; D call uncertain. Trimming took 6 bases from V and 6 from J, leaving 11 bases between them. The CDR3 spans 12 residues.

V usage is TRBV5-1 and J usage is TRBJ2-3, with D possibly matching TRBD2 (5 bases). Germline V CDR1 and CDR2: SGHRS, YFSETQ. This CDR3 is 15 amino acids long. Trimming took off 1 base at V and 6 bases at J, with 15 bases between the two ends. The CDR3 DNA is TGCGCCAGCAGCTTGAACGGGAATTCTCACGATACGCAGTATTTT. Translated, it gives CASSLNGNSHDTQYF.

This clonotype has just a few counts. V gene TRBV7-9 combines with J gene TRBJ2-7; D unclear. The CDR3 sequence is 11 residues long. V was cut by 3 bases and J by 5 bases, with 5 bases left in between. CDR1 and CDR2 (germline): SEHNR, FQNEAQ (reference sequence). The CDR3 reads CASSFTNEQYF. CDR3 nucleotides: TGTGCCAGCAGCTTTACAAACGAGCAGTACTTC.

The chain combines TRBV20-1 with TRBJ2-3; D is unresolved. Between the trimmed V and J ends, which lost 0 bases and 2 bases, there was a span of 3 bases. From germline, CDR1 is DFQATT and CDR2 SNEGSKA (reference sequence). The CDR3 extends over 12 amino acids. The CDR3 sequence: CSAREPTDTQYF. The CDR3 DNA reads as TGCAGTGCTAGAGAACCCACAGATACGCAGTATTTT.

This chain links TRBV4-3 with TRBJ2-1; 9 bases are a match to TRBD2. Per germline, CDR1 LGHNA and CDR2 YSLEER. The CDR3 is made up of 15 amino acids. The trim removed 1 base at V and 7 bases at J, leaving 5 bases unmatched. CDR3 sequence: CASSQAGLARNEQFF. DNA of the CDR3: TGCGCCAGCAGCCAAGCCGGACTAGCGAGGAATGAGCAGTTCTTC.

This clonotype has just a few counts. The rearrangement uses TRBV27 and TRBJ2-6, with 10 bases lining up with TRBD1. Germline-derived CDR1 and CDR2 are MNHEY and SMNVEV (reference sequence). The length of the CDR3 is 18 residues. The V segment lost 3 bases and the J segment 1 base; nucleotides outside the gene matches: 6. For the CDR3, the DNA is TGTGCCAGCAGTTTCGACAGGGGGCGCGGGTCTGGGGCCAACGTCCTGACTTTC. Its protein product is CASSFDRGRGSGANVLTF.

Only a few counts were recorded for this clonotype. V usage is TRBV7-6 and J usage is TRBJ2-3, with 7 bases lining up with TRBD2. Germline assignment: CDR1 SGHVS and CDR2 FNYEAQ. Losses at the gene ends were 5 bases for V and 4 bases for J; bases not matched to a gene: 6. The CDR3 length is 14 residues. CDR3 bases: TGTGCCAGCAGCCCAACTAGCGCTCCAGATACGCAGTATTTT. Translated: CASSPTSAPDTQYF.

This clonotype was observed once. The chain uses TRBV2 and TRBJ1-3; perhaps TRBD1 as D (5 bases). CDR3 length: 15 amino acids. V dropped 7 bases and J dropped 0 bases, with 13 bases sitting between them. The V gene's germline CDR1 is SNHLY and CDR2 FYNNEI. In DNA form, the CDR3 reads TGTGCCAGCATCCCGACAGCTAGCTCTGGAAACACCATATATTTT. Encoded protein: CASIPTASSGNTIYF.

V and J are TRBV12-3 or TRBV12-4 and TRBJ2-3; TRBD2 matches 12 bases. This CDR3 contains 14 residues. Unmatched junction bases numbered 6, after V lost 7 bases and J lost 7 bases. The CDR3 nucleotides are TGTGCCAGCACCCTAGCGGGGGGGCCGAATACGCAGTATTTT. It is translated as CASTLAGGPNTQYF.

The V gene is TRBV7-2, the J gene TRBJ1-2; TRBD1 is a possible D gene (6 bases). This CDR3 has 14 residues. Between the trimmed V and J ends, which lost 2 bases and 10 bases, there was a span of 17 bases. The germline V gene has CDR1 SGHTA and CDR2 FQGNSA. CDR3 protein: CASSLFGDRLDYTF. The CDR3 coding sequence is TGTGCCAGCAGCTTATTCGGCGACAGGCTCGACTACACCTTC.

This clonotype appeared once. CDR3 nucleotide sequence: TGTGCCAGCAGCTTGGTCAGGTACACCGGGGAGCTGTTTTTT. This sequence encodes CASSLVRYTGELFF. The chain combines TRBV5-5 with TRBJ2-2; D unclear. The ends were cut back, 0 bases at V and 3 bases at J, with 6 bases in the middle. Germline lookup yields CDR1 SGHKS and CDR2 YYEKEE (reference sequence). This CDR3 comprises 14 residues.

CDR3 coding DNA: TGTGCCCAAGAGACTAGGACTTTCTCAGGGGCCAACGTCCTGACTTTC. Residues: CAQETRTFSGANVLTF. The chain joins TRBV30 to TRBJ2-6; weak D call: TRBD2 (6 bases). Trimming cost V 8 bases and J 4 bases, with 21 bases left between them. From germline, CDR1 is GTSNPN and CDR2 SVGIG (reference sequence). There are 16 residues in the CDR3.

This rearrangement joins TRBV20-1 to TRBJ2-1; 9 positions match TRBD2. After removal of 5 bases from V and 4 bases from J, the junction contained 9 bases not matched to a gene. Germline V gene lookup returns CDR1 DFQATT and CDR2 SNEGSKA (reference sequence). CDR3 length: 15 amino acids. The CDR3 loop is CSAQSGSGGYNEQFF. The CDR3, as DNA: TGCAGTGCTCAGAGCGGTAGCGGGGGATACAATGAGCAGTTCTTC.

This clonotype showed up many times. The rearrangement joins TRBV7-2 to TRBJ2-3; 10 nucleotides match TRBD2. V trimming: 6 bases; J trimming: 4 bases; junction bases outside the gene matches: 4. From germline, CDR1 is SGHTA and CDR2 FQGNSA. This CDR3 region has 14 residues. DNA for the CDR3: TGTGCCAGCAGACTAGCGGGAAGAGCAGATACGCAGTATTTT. Its protein product is CASRLAGRADTQYF. Full variable domain (rest looked up from reference TRBV7-2 and TRBJ2-3): GAGVSQSPSNKVTEKGKDVELRCDPISGHTALYWYRQSLGQGLEFLIYFQGNSAPDKSGLPSDRFSAERTGGSVSTLTIQRTQQEDSAVYLCASRLAGRADTQYFGPGTRLTVL.

The V gene is TRBV6-1, the J gene TRBJ2-7; 13 bases agree with TRBD2. V dropped 4 bases and J dropped 4; count of bases not matched to a gene: 7. Germline CDR1 and CDR2: MNHNS and SASEGT. The CDR3 totals 16 residues. CDR3 DNA: TGTGCCAGCAGTGGCGGGACTAGCGGGGTCGGTTACGAGCAGTACTTC. Residues: CASSGGTSGVGYEQYF.

V is TRBV5-4 and J is TRBJ1-2, with a possible D match to TRBD1 (5 bases). The CDR3 contains 15 residues. CDR1 is SGHNT, CDR2 YYREEE, per germline (reference sequence). V was clipped by 3 bases and J by 4 bases, with 16 bases between them. The CDR3 is CASSSSGGPGYGYTF. CDR3 nucleotide sequence: TGTGCCAGCAGCTCCTCCGGGGGACCAGGCTATGGCTACACCTTC.

This chain uses TRBV28 with TRBJ1-1; 9 bases fit TRBD1. Losses at the gene ends were 2 bases for V and 6 bases for J; bases not matched to a gene: 7. The CDR3 has 15 residues. From germline, CDR1 is MDHEN and CDR2 SYDVKM. CDR3 DNA: TGTGCCAGCAGTTTAGGAGACAGGGGGAAGGCTGAAGCTTTCTTT. As protein: CASSLGDRGKAEAFF.

V gene TRBV6-1 combines with J gene TRBJ2-3; possible D gene TRBD2, 7 bases. There are 13 residues in the CDR3. Deletions cut 10 bases from V and 5 bases from J, with 16 bases between. Germline CDR1 reads MNHNS; CDR2 reads SASEGT. In nucleotides, the CDR3 is TGTGCCACCCTGGGGGGGGGCTTAGATACGCAGTATTTT. Translating it yields CATLGGGLDTQYF.

This sequence joins TRBV6-1 and TRBJ2-2; D perhaps matches TRBD1 (6 bases). V shed 6 bases and J shed 5 bases, with 16 bases lying between them. The CDR3 is 15 residues long. Germline V gives CDR1 MNHNS, CDR2 SASEGT. CDR3 amino acids: CASRNRDIGTGELFF. DNA of the CDR3: TGTGCCAGCAGGAACCGGGACATTGGAACCGGGGAGCTGTTTTTT.

Ten or more counts support this clonotype. CDR3 in amino acids: CASSPQAGTRTFF. For the CDR3, the DNA is TGTGCCAGCAGCCCTCAGGCGGGGACTAGGACGTTCTTC. The rearrangement links TRBV7-8 to TRBJ2-1; 8 positions agree with TRBD2. The J segment lost 15 bases and the V segment lost 5 bases, leaving 12 bases of the junction unmatched. The CDR3 extends over 13 amino acids. Germline CDR1 reads SGHVS; CDR2 reads FQNEAQ.

This chain joins TRBV7-2 and TRBJ2-5; D unclear. Germline CDR1 is SGHTA and CDR2 is FQGNSA. CDR3 size: 14 residues. V gave up 1 base and J gave up 0 bases, with 6 bases separating them. CDR3 bases: TGTGCCAGCAGCTTAGTACGGCACCAAGAGACCCAGTACTTC. Protein sequence: CASSLVRHQETQYF.

V is TRBV6-1 and J is TRBJ1-5, with D unclear. Trimming removed 4 bases at V and 3 bases at J, with 10 bases between. This CDR3 region has 14 residues. Per the germline V gene, CDR1 is MNHNS and CDR2 is SASEGT. CDR3 coding DNA: TGTGCCAGCAGTGCCGGGTACTTCAATCAGCCCCAGCATTTT. It yields the protein CASSAGYFNQPQHF.

The chain employs TRBV7-9 and TRBJ1-4; D uncertain. Deletions cut 4 bases from V and 5 bases from J, with 14 bases between. The germline V gene has CDR1 SEHNR and CDR2 FQNEAQ (reference sequence). The CDR3 has 15 residues. CDR3 protein: CASSSTGRKNEKLFF. The CDR3 DNA reads TGTGCCAGCAGCTCTACCGGACGGAAGAATGAAAAACTGTTTTTT. The whole variable domain, remainder taken from reference TRBV7-9 and TRBJ1-4, is DTGVSQNPRHKITKRGQNVTFRCDPISEHNRLYWYRQTLGQGPEFLTYFQNEAQLEKSRLLSDRFSAERPKGSFSTLEIQRTEQGDSAMYLCASSSTGRKNEKLFFGSGTQLSVL.